The present T cell receptor (beta chain) was sequenced within a study of T cell responses to AZD1222 COVID-19 vaccine. Produced via immunoSEQ multiplex PCR; TCRdb's table is partial and in-frame only. The sample has some 140,000 clones, 70% to 90% seen once. About this clone itself: As yet, its antigen is unknown.

Study results and limitations: The study identified only 6 or 7 AZD1222 recipients as seropositive at baseline. Scientists sampled the repertoires only once the peak T cell response had passed. Spike-specific TCR breadth and depth grew following two AZD1222 doses.

The CDR3 covers 15 residues. Trimming left V 7 bases short and J 0 bases short, with 16 bases between. Germline lookup yields CDR1 SGHVS and CDR2 FQNEAQ. The specimen comprised peripheral blood, sampled on day 0 of MenACWY control vaccination. The TCR sequence derives from an adult in good health. V usage is TRBV7-8 and J usage is TRBJ2-7, with D tentatively TRBD1 (6 bases). CDR3 sequence reads: CASNAQGASSYEQYF. In nucleotides, the CDR3 is TGTGCCAGCAATGCACAGGGAGCGAGCTCCTACGAGCAGTACTTC.